The present T cell receptor (beta chain) was sequenced within a study of blood T cell repertoires in COVID-19 (dated by TCRdb to 2018 to 2020). Regarding the research as a whole: Samples from collaborators originated in the United States, Italy and Spain and spanned both the acute and convalescent phases of COVID-19. Where available, HLA class I and class II types were obtained from metadata supplied by the sample provider rather than from assay-based typing. The repertoires were released in a freely available public database intended as a resource for research on the immune response to SARS-CoV-2. Samples were obtained from the ongoing ImmuneRACE study (first 160 participants) and from roughly 1,300 subjects provided by 6 global collaborators. The prospective study material was composed of cDNA or gDNA derived from T cells, B-cell-depleted T cells, or PBMCs. Sample metadata almost always included a de-identified subject ID, COVID-19 status, age in years and sex. Deeply sampled blood TCRbeta repertoires from subjects exposed to, actively infected with, or recovered from COVID-19 were included in the dataset. Study-level results and caveats: The amount of clinical and demographic metadata varied by source and participant and was provided uncurated.

Whole blood was collected in K2EDTA tubes by collaborating institutions according to the institutions' own protocols. Collaborator samples were shipped for TCRbeta analysis as frozen whole blood, isolated PBMCs, or DNA extracted from either sample type. The immunoSEQ Assay, a bias-controlled multiplex PCR, was used to amplify TCRbeta CDR3 regions from genomic DNA. For the original study's pipeline: Within the assay, amplification of reference gene primers was used to estimate how many nucleated cells each sample contained. Sequence reads were collapsed and filtered to measure the absolute abundance of every unique TCRbeta CDR3 rearrangement. For each sample, productive Simpson clonality was calculated as the square root of Simpson's diversity index across productive rearrangements. The table comes from immuneACCESS by way of TCRdb, which keeps in-frame sequences with V and J called. Part of the clones is missing from these tables; in studies checked, under half for an unresolved V gene and the rest for unknown reasons. V, J and clone size are taken as reported in that table, and D and trimming were inferred from the DNA itself. This sample lists 87,000 or so clones; about 89% were detected once. The ten largest clones add up to approximately 8% of the sample.

Trimming leaves V shorter by 5 bases and J shorter by 4 bases, with the junction holding 5 bases beyond the gene matches. From a lookup of the germline V gene (reference sequence), CDR1 and CDR2 are WNHNN and SYGVQD. Reading from cysteine to phenylalanine, the CDR3 counts 16 amino acids. Only CDR3 DNA remains: 48 bases, in frame from the first base. Notes on this clone: Its antigen has not been determined. No base qualities exist here, and no much larger clone lies one base off it.

The sample consisted of peripheral blood. This sequence originates from a human donor with acute or convalescent COVID-19. The donor label of this sample is uncertain. The chain couples TRBV10-1 to TRBJ2-3; 14 middle bases align to TRBD2. CDR3 reads: CASSQGLAGAADTQYF. The DNA reads TGCGCCAGCAGTCAGGGACTAGCGGGGGCCGCAGATACGCAGTATTTT.